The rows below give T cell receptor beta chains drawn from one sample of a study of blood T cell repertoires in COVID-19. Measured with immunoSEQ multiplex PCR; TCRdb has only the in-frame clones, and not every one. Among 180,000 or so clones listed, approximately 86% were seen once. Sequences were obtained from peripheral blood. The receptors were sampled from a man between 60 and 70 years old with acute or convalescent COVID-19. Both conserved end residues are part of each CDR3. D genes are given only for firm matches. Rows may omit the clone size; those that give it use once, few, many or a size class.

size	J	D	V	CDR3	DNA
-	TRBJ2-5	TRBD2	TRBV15	CATSLEGGLAMETQYF	TGTGCCACCAGCCTCGAGGGGGGACTAGCGATGGAGACCCAGTACTTC
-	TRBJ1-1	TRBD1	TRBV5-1	CASSNRQGDTEAFF	TGCGCCAGCAGCAACAGACAGGGGGACACTGAAGCTTTCTTT
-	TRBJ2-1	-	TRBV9	CASSAPFNEQFF	TGTGCCAGCAGCGCCCCATTCAATGAGCAGTTCTTC
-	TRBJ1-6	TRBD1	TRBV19	CASTHQGVVSPLHF	TGTGCCAGTACCCATCAGGGGGTTGTTTCACCCCTCCACTTT
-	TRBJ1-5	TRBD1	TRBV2	CASRAGQEDQPQHF	TGTGCCAGCAGGGCCGGACAGGAAGATCAGCCCCAGCATTTT
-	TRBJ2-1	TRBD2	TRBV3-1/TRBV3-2	CASSQLAGGFLNEQFF	TGTGCCAGCAGCCAACTAGCGGGAGGGTTTTTAAATGAGCAGTTCTTC
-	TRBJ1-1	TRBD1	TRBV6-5	CATIPGGGTEAFF	TGTGCCACCATTCCAGGGGGAGGAACTGAAGCTTTCTTT
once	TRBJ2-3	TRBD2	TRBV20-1	CSASVAGEADTQYF	TGCAGTGCTAGTGTGGCGGGAGAGGCAGATACGCAGTATTTT
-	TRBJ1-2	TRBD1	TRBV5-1	CASSPRQGAYYGYTF	TGCGCCAGCAGCCCACGACAGGGGGCTTACTATGGCTACACCTTC
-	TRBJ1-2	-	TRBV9	CASSVGGRSYTF	TGTGCCAGCAGCGTAGGAGGGCGGAGCTACACCTTC
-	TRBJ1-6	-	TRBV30	CAWNDSGLDSPLHF	TGTGCCTGGAATGATAGCGGTTTGGATTCACCCCTCCACTTT
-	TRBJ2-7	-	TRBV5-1	CASSRDEFLYEQYF	TGCGCCAGCAGCCGCGATGAATTTCTCTACGAGCAGTACTTC
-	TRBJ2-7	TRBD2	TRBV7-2	CASSLTSGSINEQYF	TGTGCCAGCAGCTTAACTAGCGGGAGTATAAACGAGCAGTACTTC
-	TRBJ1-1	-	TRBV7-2	CASSLNVDSTRRF	TGTGCCAGCAGCTTAAACGTGGACTCTACCCGAAGGTTT
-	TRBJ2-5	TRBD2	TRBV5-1	CASSLYSGAQETQYF	TGCGCCAGCAGCTTGTACAGCGGGGCCCAAGAGACCCAGTACTTC
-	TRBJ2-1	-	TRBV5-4	CASSLALGNEQFF	TGTGCCAGCAGCTTAGCCCTAGGCAATGAGCAGTTCTTC
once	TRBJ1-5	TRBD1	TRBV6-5	CASTGQDNQPQHF	TGTGCCAGCACCGGACAGGACAATCAGCCCCAGCATTTT
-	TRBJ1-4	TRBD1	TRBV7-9	CASSRGGQDNEKLFF	TGTGCCAGCAGCCGAGGGGGACAGGATAATGAAAAACTGTTTTTT
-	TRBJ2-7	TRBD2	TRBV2	CASIPGTSSDEQYF	TGTGCCAGCATTCCTGGGACTAGCAGCGACGAGCAGTACTTC
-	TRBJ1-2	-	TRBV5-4	CASSLVSNGYTF	TGTGCCAGCAGCTTGGTATCTAATGGCTACACCTTC